This TCR beta chain was recovered during a study of OX40 agonist ivuxolimab in advanced cancers. Regarding the complete study: Ivuxolimab was an agonistic, fully human IgG2 monoclonal antibody directed against OX40 (CD134), a costimulatory receptor. Intravenous ivuxolimab was administered to patients every 2 weeks at six dose levels: 0.01, 0.1, 0.3, 1.5, 3 and 10 mg/kg. Of the 50 or so patients in dose escalation, approximately 20 had hepatocellular carcinoma, some 15 had melanoma, 9 had renal cell carcinoma and 9 had head and neck cancer. The dose-escalation cohort was approximately 83% male with a mean age of about 65 years, ranging from about 20 to 80. Patients were allowed to have had prior anti-PD-1, anti-PD-L1 or anti-CTLA-4 therapy, and around 41% of the dose-escalation patients had previously received checkpoint inhibitors. Three dose-escalation patients achieved partial responses, one with hepatocellular carcinoma and two with cutaneous melanoma. The point of sequencing TCRbeta in the periphery was to test whether ivuxolimab changed TCR sequence diversity and drove clonal T-cell expansion. The paper describes the monotherapy dose-escalation part (N of about 55 patients) of the phase I trial of ivuxolimab. Here is what the overall study found, with its caveats: After ivuxolimab, expanded clones were on average more numerous among CD8+ T cells than among CD4+ T cells. At doses from 0.1 to 3.0 mg/kg, clonal expansion was seen in both CD4+ and CD8+ blood T cells between baseline and week 6. Which antigens the clonally expanded peripheral T cells were specific for was not determined. Partial responders in the 0.1-3.0 mg/kg groups had among the lowest normalized peripheral clonal expansion, especially among CD8+ T cells. Low levels of normalized T-cell clonal expansion were also shown by some nonresponding patients.

For sequencing of the TCRbeta CDR3 region, genomic DNA was extracted from the sorted cells. The immunoSEQ Assay was used for sequencing of TCRbeta CDR3 regions. Imported from immuneACCESS, the table was reduced by TCRdb to in-frame sequences with V and J called. These copies leave out some clones; in studies compared against another copy, an unresolved V gene accounts for under half, and the cause of the remainder is not known. The sample contains 90,000 or so clones, roughly 92% of them found a single time. The ten largest clones represent 0.9% to 1.2% of the sample. Reading from cysteine to phenylalanine, the CDR3 counts 14 amino acids. Only the CDR3 DNA is retained, 42 bases long and in frame from the first base. V is pared back by 3 bases and J by 5 bases, with 13 bases lying between the germline termini. CDR1 and CDR2, looked up from the germline V gene, are MDHEN and SYDVKM. Concerning this clone: This receptor's antigen is unknown. Base-call qualities are not available, and no considerably larger clone is one nucleotide away.

Patients with a history of autoimmune disease or receiving systemic immunosuppression were excluded from the trial. In every dose cohort, peripheral blood was drawn for TCR sequencing at baseline, cycle 4 day 1, and cycle 7 day 1. Samples came from an open-label, multicenter, first-in-human phase I dose-escalation trial of ivuxolimab. The trial enrolled adults with locally advanced or metastatic head and neck squamous cell, hepatocellular, melanoma or renal cell carcinoma. Before TCR sequencing, CD4+ T cells and CD8+ T cells were sorted from peripheral blood as separate populations. This clonotype originated in an adult with an advanced solid tumor such as melanoma, head and neck, liver or kidney cancer. This chain is built from TRBV28 and TRBJ1-2; a tentative D match to TRBD1 spans 5 bases. Material: CD4+ or CD8+ T cells sorted from blood, obtained in a trial of the OX40 agonist ivuxolimab. CDR3 protein: CASSFPVGGYGYTF. The DNA reads as follows: TGTGCCAGCAGTTTTCCGGTTGGGGGGTATGGCTACACCTTC.